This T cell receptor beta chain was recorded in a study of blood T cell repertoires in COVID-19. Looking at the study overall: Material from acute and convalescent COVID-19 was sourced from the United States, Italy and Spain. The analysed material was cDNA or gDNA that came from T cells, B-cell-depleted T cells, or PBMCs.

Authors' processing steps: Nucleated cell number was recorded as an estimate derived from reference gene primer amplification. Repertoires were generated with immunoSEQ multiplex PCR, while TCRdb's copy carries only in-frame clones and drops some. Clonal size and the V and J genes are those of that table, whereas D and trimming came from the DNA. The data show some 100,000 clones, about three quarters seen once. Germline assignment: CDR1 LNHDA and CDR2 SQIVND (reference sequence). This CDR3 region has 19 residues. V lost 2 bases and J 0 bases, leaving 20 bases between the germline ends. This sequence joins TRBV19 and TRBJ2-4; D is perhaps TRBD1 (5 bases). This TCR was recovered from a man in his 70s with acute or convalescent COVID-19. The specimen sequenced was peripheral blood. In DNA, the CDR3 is TGTGCCAGTAGTATACCCCTCCACAGGACGGGTCTAGCCAAAAACATTCAGTACTTC. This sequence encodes CASSIPLHRTGLAKNIQYF.